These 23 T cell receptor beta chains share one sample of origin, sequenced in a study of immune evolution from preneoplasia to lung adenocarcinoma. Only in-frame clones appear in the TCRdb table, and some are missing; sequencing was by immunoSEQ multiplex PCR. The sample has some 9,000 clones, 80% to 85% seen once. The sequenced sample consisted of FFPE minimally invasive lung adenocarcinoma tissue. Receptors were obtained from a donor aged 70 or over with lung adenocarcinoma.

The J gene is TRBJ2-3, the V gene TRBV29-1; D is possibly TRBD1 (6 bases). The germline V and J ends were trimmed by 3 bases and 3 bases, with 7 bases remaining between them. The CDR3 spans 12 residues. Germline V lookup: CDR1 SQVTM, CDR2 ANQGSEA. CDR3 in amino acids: CSVDRGTDTQYF. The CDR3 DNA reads TGCAGCGTTGACAGGGGAACAGATACGCAGTATTTT.

Here the CDR3 reads CASSQDGRLPEKLFF. The CDR3 DNA sequence: TGTGCCAGCAGCCAAGATGGGCGACTGCCCGAAAAACTGTTTTTT. The chain employs TRBV14 and TRBJ1-4; no definite D call. Germline values: CDR1 SGHDN, CDR2 FVKESK. This CDR3 region has 15 residues. V was shortened by 0 bases and J by 8 bases, with 13 bases between the two germline ends.

For the CDR3, the DNA is TGTGCCAGTAGTATGACCAGAGATACGCAGTATTTT. This sequence encodes CASSMTRDTQYF. The chain uses TRBV19 and TRBJ2-3; no firm D call. V gave up 3 bases and J gave up 5 bases, with 6 bases separating them. CDR3 size: 12 residues. Germline V gene sequence: CDR1 LNHDA, CDR2 SQIVND (reference sequence). Based on the CDR3 plus reference TRBV19 and TRBJ2-3, the full variable domain is DGGITQSPKYLFRKEGQNVTLSCEQNLNHDAMYWYRQDPGQGLRLIYYSQIVNDFQKGDIAEGYSVSREKKESFPLTVTSAQKNPTAFYLCASSMTRDTQYFGPGTRLTVL.

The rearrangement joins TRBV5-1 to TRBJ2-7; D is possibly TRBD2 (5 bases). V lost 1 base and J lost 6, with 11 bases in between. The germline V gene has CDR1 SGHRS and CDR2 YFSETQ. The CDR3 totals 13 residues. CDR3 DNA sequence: TGCGCCAGCAGCTTGACGGGAACTAGCGAGCAGTACTTC. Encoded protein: CASSLTGTSEQYF.

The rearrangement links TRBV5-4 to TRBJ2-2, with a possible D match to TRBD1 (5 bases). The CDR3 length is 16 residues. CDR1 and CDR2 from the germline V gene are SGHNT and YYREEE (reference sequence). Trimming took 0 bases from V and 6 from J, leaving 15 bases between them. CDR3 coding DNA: TGTGCCAGCAGCTTGGATCTCTTTAAGGGGTCCGGGGAGCTGTTTTTT. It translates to CASSLDLFKGSGELFF.

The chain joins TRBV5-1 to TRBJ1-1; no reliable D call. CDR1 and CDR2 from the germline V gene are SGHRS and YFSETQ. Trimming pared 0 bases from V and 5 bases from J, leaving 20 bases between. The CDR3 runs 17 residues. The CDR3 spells CASSLAIGQTTKTEAFF. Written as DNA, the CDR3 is TGCGCCAGCAGCTTGGCCATTGGGCAGACGACCAAAACTGAAGCTTTCTTT.

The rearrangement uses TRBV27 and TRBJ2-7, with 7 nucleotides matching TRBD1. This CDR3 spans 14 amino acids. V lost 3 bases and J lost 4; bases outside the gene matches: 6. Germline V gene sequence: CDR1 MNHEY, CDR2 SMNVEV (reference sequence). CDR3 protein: CASSLVGQRYEQYF. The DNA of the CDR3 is TGTGCCAGCAGTTTGGTGGGACAGAGATACGAGCAGTACTTC.

CDR3 nucleotides: TGTGCCAGCAGTTTAAGTGGACGCAATCAGCCCCAGCATTTT. Residues: CASSLSGRNQPQHF. The chain employs TRBV27 and TRBJ1-5; no clear D. CDR1 MNHEY and CDR2 SMNVEV come from the germline V gene (reference sequence). The germline V and J ends were trimmed by 2 bases and 2 bases, with 7 bases remaining between them. This CDR3 contains 14 residues.

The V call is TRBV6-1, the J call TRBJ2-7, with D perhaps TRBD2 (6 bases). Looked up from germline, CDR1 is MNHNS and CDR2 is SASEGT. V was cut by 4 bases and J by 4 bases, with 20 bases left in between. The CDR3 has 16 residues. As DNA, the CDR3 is TGTGCCAGCAGTGTCCTAGTGGGGGGAGCTTCATACGAGCAGTACTTC. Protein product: CASSVLVGGASYEQYF.

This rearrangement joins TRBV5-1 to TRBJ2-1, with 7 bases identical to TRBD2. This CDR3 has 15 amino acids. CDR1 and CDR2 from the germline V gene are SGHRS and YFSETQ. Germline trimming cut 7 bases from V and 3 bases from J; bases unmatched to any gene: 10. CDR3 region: CASCSGGLRYNEQFF. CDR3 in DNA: TGCGCCAGCTGCTCTGGGGGACTACGCTACAATGAGCAGTTCTTC.

This CDR3 reads CASSPLGSQETQYF. The CDR3 bases are TGTGCCAGTAGCCCGCTTGGGAGCCAAGAGACCCAGTACTTC. This rearrangement joins TRBV19 to TRBJ2-5; perhaps TRBD2 as D (5 bases). Between the trimmed V and J ends, which lost 6 bases and 1 base, there was a span of 12 bases. This CDR3 is 14 amino acids long. Germline V gives CDR1 LNHDA, CDR2 SQIVND (reference sequence).

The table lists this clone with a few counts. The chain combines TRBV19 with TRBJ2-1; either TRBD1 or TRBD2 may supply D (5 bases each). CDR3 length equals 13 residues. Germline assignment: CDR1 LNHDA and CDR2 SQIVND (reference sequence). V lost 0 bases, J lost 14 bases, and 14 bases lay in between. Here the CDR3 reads CASSIDGARVKFF. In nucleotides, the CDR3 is TGTGCCAGTAGTATAGACGGGGCAAGGGTGAAGTTCTTC.

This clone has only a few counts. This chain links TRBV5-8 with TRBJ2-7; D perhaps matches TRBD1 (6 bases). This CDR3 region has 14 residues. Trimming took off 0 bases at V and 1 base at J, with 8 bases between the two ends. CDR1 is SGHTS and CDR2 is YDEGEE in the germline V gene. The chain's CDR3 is CASSLDQGSYEQYF. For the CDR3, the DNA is TGTGCCAGCAGCTTGGATCAGGGGTCCTACGAGCAGTACTTC. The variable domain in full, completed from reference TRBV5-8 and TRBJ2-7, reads EAGVTQSPTHLIKTRGQQATLRCSPISGHTSVYWYQQALGLGLQFLLWYDEGEERNRGNFPPRFSGRQFPNYSSELNVNALELEDSALYLCASSLDQGSYEQYFGPGTRLTVT.

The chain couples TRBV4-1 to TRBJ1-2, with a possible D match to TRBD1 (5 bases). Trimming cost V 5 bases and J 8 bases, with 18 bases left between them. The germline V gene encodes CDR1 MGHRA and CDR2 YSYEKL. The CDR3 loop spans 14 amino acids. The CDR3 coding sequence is TGCGCCAGCAGCATACCGGAGGGGTGGGGGGGCTACACCTTC. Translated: CASSIPEGWGGYTF.

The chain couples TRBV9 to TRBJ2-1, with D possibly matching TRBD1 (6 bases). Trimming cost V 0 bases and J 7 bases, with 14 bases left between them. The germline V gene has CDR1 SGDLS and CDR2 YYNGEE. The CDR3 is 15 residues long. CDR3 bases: TGTGCCAGCAGCGTAGATACTAGTAGGGGGAATGAGCAGTTCTTC. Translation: CASSVDTSRGNEQFF.

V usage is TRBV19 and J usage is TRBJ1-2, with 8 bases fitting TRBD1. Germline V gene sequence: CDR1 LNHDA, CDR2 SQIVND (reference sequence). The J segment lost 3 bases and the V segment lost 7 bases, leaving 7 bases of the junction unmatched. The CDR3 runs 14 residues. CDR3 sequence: CASTRTGNDYGYTF. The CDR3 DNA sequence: TGTGCCAGTACTCGGACAGGGAACGACTATGGCTACACCTTC. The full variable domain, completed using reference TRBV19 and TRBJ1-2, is DGGITQSPKYLFRKEGQNVTLSCEQNLNHDAMYWYRQDPGQGLRLIYYSQIVNDFQKGDIAEGYSVSREKKESFPLTVTSAQKNPTAFYLCASTRTGNDYGYTFGSGTRLTVV.

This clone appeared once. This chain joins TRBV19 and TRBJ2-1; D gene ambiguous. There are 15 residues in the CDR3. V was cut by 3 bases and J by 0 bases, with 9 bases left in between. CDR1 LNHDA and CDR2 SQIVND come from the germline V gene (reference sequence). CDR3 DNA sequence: TGTGCCAGTAGTATCGCATGGAGCTCCTACAATGAGCAGTTCTTC. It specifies CASSIAWSSYNEQFF.

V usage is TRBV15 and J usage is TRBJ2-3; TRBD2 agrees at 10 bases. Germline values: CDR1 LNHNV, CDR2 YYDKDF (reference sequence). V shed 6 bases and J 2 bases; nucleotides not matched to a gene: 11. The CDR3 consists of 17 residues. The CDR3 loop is CATRDLIAGGHTDTQYF. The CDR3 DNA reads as TGTGCCACCAGGGACCTTATAGCGGGAGGCCACACAGATACGCAGTATTTT.

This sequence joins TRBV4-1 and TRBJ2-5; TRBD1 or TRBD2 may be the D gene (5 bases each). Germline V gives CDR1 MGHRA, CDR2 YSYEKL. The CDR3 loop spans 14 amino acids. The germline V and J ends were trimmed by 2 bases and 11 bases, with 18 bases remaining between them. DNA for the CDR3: TGCGCCAGCAGCCAAAGCCAGGGCCTAGGGGAGCAGTACTTC. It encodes CASSQSQGLGEQYF.

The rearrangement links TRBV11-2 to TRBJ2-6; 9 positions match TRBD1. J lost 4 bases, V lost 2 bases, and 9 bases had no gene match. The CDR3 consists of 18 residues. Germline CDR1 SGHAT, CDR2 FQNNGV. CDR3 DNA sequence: TGTGCCAGCAGCTTAAGGGACAGGGACCGTGCCGGGGCCAACGTCCTGACTTTC. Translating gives CASSLRDRDRAGANVLTF.

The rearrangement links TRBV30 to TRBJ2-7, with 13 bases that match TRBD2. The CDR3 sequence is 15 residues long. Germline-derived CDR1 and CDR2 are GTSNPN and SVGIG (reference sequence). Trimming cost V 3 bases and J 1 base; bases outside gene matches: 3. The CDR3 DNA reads TGTGCCTGGAGGGGGACTAGCGGGACTTCCTACGAGCAGTACTTC. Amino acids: CAWRGTSGTSYEQYF.

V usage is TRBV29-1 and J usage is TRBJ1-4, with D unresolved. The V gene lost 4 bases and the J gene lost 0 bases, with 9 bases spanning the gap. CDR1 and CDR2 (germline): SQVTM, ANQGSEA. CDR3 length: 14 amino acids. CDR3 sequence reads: CSVAGSSTNEKLFF. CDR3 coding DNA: TGCAGCGTTGCCGGATCTTCAACTAATGAAAAACTGTTTTTT. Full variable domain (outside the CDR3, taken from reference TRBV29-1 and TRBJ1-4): SAVISQKPSRDICQRGTSLTIQCQVDSQVTMMFWYRQQPGQSLTLIATANQGSEATYESGFVIDKFPISRPNLTFSTLTVSNMSPEDSSIYLCSVAGSSTNEKLFFGSGTQLSVL.

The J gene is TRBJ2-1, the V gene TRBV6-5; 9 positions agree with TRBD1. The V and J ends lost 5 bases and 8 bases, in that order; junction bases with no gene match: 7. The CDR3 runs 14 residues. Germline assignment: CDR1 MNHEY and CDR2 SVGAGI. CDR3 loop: CASSTGGFGYEQFF. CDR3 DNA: TGTGCCAGCAGTACAGGGGGCTTTGGCTATGAGCAGTTCTTC.